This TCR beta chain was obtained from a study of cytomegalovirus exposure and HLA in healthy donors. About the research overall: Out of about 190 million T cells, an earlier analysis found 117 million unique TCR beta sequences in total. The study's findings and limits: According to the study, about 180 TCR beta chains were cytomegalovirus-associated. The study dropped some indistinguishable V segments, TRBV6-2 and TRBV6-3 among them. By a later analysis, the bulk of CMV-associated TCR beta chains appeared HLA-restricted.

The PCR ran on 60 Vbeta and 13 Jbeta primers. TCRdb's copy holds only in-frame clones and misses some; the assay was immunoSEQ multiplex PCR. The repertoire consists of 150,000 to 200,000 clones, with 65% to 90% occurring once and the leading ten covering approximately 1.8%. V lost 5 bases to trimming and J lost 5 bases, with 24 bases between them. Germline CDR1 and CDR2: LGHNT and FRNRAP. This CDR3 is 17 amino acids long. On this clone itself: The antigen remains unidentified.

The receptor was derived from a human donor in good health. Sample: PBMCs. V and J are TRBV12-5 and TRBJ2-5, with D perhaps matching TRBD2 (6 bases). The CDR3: CASGIGPKAGSEETQYF. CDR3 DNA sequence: TGTGCTAGTGGTATCGGACCGAAAGCGGGTTCCGAGGAGACCCAGTACTTC.